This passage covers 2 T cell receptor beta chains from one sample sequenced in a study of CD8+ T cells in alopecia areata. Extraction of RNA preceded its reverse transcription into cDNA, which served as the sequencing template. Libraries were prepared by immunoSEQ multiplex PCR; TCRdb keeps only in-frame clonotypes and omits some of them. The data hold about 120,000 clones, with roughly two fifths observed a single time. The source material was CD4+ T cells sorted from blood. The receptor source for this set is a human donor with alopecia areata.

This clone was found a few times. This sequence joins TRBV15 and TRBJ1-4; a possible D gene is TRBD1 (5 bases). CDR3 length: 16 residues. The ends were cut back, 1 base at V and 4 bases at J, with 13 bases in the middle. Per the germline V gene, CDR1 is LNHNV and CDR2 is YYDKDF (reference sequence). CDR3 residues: CATSRGVQGFNEKLFF. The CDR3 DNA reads TGTGCCACCAGCAGAGGGGTCCAGGGCTTTAATGAAAAACTGTTTTTT.

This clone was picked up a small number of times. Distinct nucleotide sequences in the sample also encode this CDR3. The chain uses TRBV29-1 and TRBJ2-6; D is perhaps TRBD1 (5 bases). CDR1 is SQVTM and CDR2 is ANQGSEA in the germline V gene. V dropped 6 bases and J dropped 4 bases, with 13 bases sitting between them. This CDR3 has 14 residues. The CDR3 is CSVVSGAGANVLTF. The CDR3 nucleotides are TGCAGCGTCGTATCTGGGGCCGGGGCCAACGTCCTGACTTTC.